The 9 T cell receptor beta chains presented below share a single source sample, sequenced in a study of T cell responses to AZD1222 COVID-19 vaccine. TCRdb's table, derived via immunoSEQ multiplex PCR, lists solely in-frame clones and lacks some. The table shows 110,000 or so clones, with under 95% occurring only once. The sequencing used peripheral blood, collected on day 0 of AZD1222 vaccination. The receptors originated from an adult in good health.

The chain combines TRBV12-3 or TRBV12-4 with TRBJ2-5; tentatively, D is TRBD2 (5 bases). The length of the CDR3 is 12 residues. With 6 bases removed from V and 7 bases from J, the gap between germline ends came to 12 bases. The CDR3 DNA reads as TGTGCCAGCAGCCCTACCCGGGGGACCCAGTACTTC. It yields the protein CASSPTRGTQYF.

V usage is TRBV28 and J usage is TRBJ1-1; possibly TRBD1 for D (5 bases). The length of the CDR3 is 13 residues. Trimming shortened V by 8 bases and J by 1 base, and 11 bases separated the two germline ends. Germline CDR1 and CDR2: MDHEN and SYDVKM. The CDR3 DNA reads TGTGCCAGCGGCGGGGGGACGAACACTGAAGCTTTCTTT. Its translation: CASGGGTNTEAFF. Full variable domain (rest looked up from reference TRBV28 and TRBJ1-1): DVKVTQSSRYLVKRTGEKVFLECVQDMDHENMFWYRQDPGLGLRLIYFSYDVKMKEKGDIPEGYSVSREKKERFSLILESASTNQTSMYLCASGGGTNTEAFFGQGTRLTVV.

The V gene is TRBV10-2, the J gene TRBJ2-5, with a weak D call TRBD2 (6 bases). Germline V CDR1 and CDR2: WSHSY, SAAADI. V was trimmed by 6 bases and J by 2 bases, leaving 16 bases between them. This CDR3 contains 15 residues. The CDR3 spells CASRAVAGRQETQYF. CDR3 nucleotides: TGCGCCAGCAGGGCGGTGGCAGGGAGGCAAGAGACCCAGTACTTC.

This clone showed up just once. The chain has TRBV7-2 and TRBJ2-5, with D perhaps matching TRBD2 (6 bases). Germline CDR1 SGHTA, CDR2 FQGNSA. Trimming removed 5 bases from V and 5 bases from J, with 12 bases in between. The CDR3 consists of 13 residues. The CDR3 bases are TGTGCCAGCAGCACGGGGACTTGGGAGACCCAGTACTTC. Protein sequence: CASSTGTWETQYF.

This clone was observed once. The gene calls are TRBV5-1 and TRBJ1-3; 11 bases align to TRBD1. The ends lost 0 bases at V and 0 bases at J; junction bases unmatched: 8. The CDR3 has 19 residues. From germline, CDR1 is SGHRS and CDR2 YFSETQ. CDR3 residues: CASSLGTGGSLSSGNTIYF. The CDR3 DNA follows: TGCGCCAGCAGCTTGGGGACAGGGGGCTCTCTATCCTCTGGAAACACCATATATTTT.

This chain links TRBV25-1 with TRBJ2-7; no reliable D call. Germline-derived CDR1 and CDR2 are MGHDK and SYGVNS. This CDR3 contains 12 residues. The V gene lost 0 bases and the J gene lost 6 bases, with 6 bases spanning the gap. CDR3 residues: CASSEYVGEQYF. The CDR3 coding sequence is TGTGCCAGCAGTGAATATGTGGGCGAGCAGTACTTC.

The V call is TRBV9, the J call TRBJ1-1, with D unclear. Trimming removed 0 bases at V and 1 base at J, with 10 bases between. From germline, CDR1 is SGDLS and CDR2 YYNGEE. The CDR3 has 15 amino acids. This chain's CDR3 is CASSVADGSNTEAFF. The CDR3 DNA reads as TGTGCCAGCAGCGTAGCGGACGGATCGAACACTGAAGCTTTCTTT.

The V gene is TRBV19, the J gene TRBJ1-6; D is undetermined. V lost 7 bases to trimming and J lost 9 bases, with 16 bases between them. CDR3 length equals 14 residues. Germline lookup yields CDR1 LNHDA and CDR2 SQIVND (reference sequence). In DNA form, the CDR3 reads TGTGCCAGTAACGCCCCCCCCACAGTTTCACCCCTCCACTTT. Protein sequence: CASNAPPTVSPLHF.

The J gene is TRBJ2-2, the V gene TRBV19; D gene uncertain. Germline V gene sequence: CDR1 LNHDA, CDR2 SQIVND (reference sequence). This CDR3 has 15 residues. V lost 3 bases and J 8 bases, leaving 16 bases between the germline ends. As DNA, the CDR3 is TGTGCCAGTAGTATGGTCAGTCAAGCAACGGGGGAGCTGTTTTTT. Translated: CASSMVSQATGELFF.